This record looks at one T cell receptor beta chain sequence and its context. Measured with immunoSEQ multiplex PCR; TCRdb has only the in-frame clones, and not every one. The sample holds a few hundred thousand clones, roughly 80% seen once. The entry originates in a study of Ad26.COV2.S vaccination and SARS-CoV-2 variants. As for treatment: roughly 18 received Ad26.COV2.S at low or high dose, single or two shots; roughly five received placebo; per-sample allocation not given. Sampling took place 63 days after the first vaccine or placebo injection. The TCR sequence derives from a person aged 18 to 65 who received the Ad26.COV2.S COVID-19 vaccine or a placebo. This sample comprised peripheral blood, obtained in a trial of Ad26.COV2.S vaccine versus placebo.

DNA of the CDR3: TGTGCCAGTAGTATAGGGCGTTACAATGAGCAGTTCTTC. Translated, it gives CASSIGRYNEQFF. The chain is built from TRBV19 and TRBJ2-1; D unresolved. Germline CDR1 LNHDA, CDR2 SQIVND (reference sequence). The CDR3 runs to 13 residues. Deletions cut 1 base from V and 4 bases from J, with 5 bases between.